Described below is a single TCR beta chain sequence and its context. Its specificity is unknown. Germline V gene data show CDR1 as SGDLS and CDR2 as YYNGEE. The CDR3 extends over 14 amino acids. J was trimmed by 8 bases and V by 3 bases; bases with no gene match: 6. This PCR relied on a set of 60 Vbeta primers and 13 Jbeta primers. Sequencing used immunoSEQ multiplex PCR; TCRdb keeps in-frame clones, though not all of them. Among around 150,000 clones listed, 60% to 80% were seen once. The sample originates from a study of cytomegalovirus exposure and HLA in healthy donors. Overall study findings and caveats: Across donors, most TCRs were seen rarely, yet some public ones were widespread. By HLA locus, TCR association rates varied in a later analysis, with DRB1 showing the most and HLA-C the fewest.

Healthy bone marrow donors formed the donor group. Sequenced input: PBMCs. This sequence was found in a male donor in good health and CMV-seronegative. The chain couples TRBV9 to TRBJ1-3; 9 nucleotides align to TRBD1. The CDR3 protein is CASSAWTGEDTIYF. The CDR3 coding sequence is TGTGCCAGCAGCGCCTGGACAGGGGAGGACACCATATATTTT.